This TCR beta chain was documented in a study of radiotherapy plus CTLA-4 blockade in lung cancer (dated by TCRdb to between 2018 and 2020). Looking at the study overall: Among the enrolled patients, about 20% had an objective response, and about 31% reached disease control. On the study overall, not on this receptor specifically: TCR clones derived from tumors expanded in peripheral blood after treatment with radiotherapy and ipilimumab. The strongest predictors of response were reported to be early dynamic shifts in blood T cell clones along with a rise in serum interferon-beta following radiation.

Library method: the immunoSEQ multiplex PCR assay. As stored in TCRdb, this immuneACCESS dataset retains in-frame rearrangements with V and J assigned. A fraction of the clones does not appear; measured against another copy, unresolved V genes explain less than half of the discrepancy, and the remainder lacks a known reason. The sample includes roughly 40,000 clones, with 75% to 80% observed a single time. The biggest ten clones account for 20% to 30% of the sample. This clone was detected only a few times. The target of this receptor is not known. No much larger clone is present one base from it, and per-base qualities are unavailable. Here V drops 0 bases and J drops 2 bases, and the junction holds 3 bases not matched to any gene. CDR1 and CDR2 are drawn from the germline V gene: KGHSH, LQKENI. The CDR3 numbers 15 residues from cysteine through phenylalanine. Only the CDR3 DNA is retained, 45 bases long and in frame from the first base.

The study evaluated CTLA-4 blockade (ipilimumab) given together with focal radiation therapy in patients who had chemo-refractory metastatic non-small-cell lung cancer. Material: peripheral blood, obtained from a patient treated with radiotherapy plus ipilimumab. This TCR derives from a human donor with non-small cell lung cancer that progressed on radiotherapy plus ipilimumab. The chain employs TRBV18 and TRBJ2-7, and 8 junctional nucleotides match TRBD1. The CDR3 region has the sequence CASSPPGQGTYEQYF. DNA sequence: TGTGCCAGCTCACCACCCGGACAGGGAACCTACGAGCAGTACTTC.